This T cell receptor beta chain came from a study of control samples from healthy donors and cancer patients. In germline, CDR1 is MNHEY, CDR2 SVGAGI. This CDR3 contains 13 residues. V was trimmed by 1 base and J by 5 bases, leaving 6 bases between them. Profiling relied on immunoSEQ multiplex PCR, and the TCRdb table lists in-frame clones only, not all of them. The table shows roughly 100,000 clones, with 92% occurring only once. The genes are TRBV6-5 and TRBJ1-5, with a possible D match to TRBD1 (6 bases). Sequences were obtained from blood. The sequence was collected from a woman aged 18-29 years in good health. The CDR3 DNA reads TGTGCCAGCAGTTACTACAGGGATCAGCCCCAGCATTTT. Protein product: CASSYYRDQPQHF.